The clone carrying this TCR beta chain has a handful of counts. What it binds is unknown. The CDR3 contains 16 residues. Germline V gives CDR1 SGHAT, CDR2 FQNNGV. The sample is drawn from a study of blood T cells in healthy people across ages. Whole-study results and caveats: Diversity figures based on one million T cells were deemed too low. Across samples, TCR beta diversity tracked strongly with naive T cell percentage.

It was with a sample-barcoded 5' primer and a J-beta primer mix that a second PCR of roughly 6 to 11 cycles was run. TCRdb called the 5' RACE reads again in MiXCR, with one record for every CDR3 protein. Found here are some 700,000 distinct CDR3 sequences, about a fifth of them singletons; the top ten hold 22%. The individuals who served as donors were healthy Caucasians living in Russia, aged about 6 to 100. For every donor, a draw yielded approximately 9.8 milliliters of peripheral blood. Source material: blood. The TCR was taken from a man in his 70s in good health. The rearrangement joins TRBV11-2 to TRBJ2-5; the D is unclear. The closer fit of TRBJ2-1 to the DNA end suggests the J call may be wrong. CDR3 region: CASSSFFFTSGNEQFF. The CDR3 DNA follows: TGTGCCAGCAGCTCATTCTTTTTCACCAGTGGCAATGAGCAGTTCTTC.